Detailed here is one TCR beta chain. This sample was included in a study of T cell clonotyping in hematopoietic cell transplantation. The time point: recipient sample about 28 days before transplant, after cytoreduction. Germline CDR1 is MNHNS and CDR2 is SASEGT. This CDR3 is 15 amino acids long. V shed 8 bases and J 5 bases; nucleotides not matched to a gene: 12. Method: immunoSEQ multiplex PCR; TCRdb's copy keeps in-frame clones and lacks some. The table lists 45,000 or so clones, roughly 80% of them singletons, with around 5.3% in the top ten. The TCR originated in a man between 60 and 75 years old with myelodysplastic syndrome. Some clones in this sample may be carry-over from other donors' samples. The starting material was peripheral blood mononuclear cells, obtained before stem cell transplant. The chain carries TRBV6-1 and TRBJ2-5; TRBD1 matches 9 bases. The DNA of the CDR3 is TGTGCCAGCGGCCCGGGACAGGGATTTTCGGAGACCCAGTACTTC. It encodes CASGPGQGFSETQYF.